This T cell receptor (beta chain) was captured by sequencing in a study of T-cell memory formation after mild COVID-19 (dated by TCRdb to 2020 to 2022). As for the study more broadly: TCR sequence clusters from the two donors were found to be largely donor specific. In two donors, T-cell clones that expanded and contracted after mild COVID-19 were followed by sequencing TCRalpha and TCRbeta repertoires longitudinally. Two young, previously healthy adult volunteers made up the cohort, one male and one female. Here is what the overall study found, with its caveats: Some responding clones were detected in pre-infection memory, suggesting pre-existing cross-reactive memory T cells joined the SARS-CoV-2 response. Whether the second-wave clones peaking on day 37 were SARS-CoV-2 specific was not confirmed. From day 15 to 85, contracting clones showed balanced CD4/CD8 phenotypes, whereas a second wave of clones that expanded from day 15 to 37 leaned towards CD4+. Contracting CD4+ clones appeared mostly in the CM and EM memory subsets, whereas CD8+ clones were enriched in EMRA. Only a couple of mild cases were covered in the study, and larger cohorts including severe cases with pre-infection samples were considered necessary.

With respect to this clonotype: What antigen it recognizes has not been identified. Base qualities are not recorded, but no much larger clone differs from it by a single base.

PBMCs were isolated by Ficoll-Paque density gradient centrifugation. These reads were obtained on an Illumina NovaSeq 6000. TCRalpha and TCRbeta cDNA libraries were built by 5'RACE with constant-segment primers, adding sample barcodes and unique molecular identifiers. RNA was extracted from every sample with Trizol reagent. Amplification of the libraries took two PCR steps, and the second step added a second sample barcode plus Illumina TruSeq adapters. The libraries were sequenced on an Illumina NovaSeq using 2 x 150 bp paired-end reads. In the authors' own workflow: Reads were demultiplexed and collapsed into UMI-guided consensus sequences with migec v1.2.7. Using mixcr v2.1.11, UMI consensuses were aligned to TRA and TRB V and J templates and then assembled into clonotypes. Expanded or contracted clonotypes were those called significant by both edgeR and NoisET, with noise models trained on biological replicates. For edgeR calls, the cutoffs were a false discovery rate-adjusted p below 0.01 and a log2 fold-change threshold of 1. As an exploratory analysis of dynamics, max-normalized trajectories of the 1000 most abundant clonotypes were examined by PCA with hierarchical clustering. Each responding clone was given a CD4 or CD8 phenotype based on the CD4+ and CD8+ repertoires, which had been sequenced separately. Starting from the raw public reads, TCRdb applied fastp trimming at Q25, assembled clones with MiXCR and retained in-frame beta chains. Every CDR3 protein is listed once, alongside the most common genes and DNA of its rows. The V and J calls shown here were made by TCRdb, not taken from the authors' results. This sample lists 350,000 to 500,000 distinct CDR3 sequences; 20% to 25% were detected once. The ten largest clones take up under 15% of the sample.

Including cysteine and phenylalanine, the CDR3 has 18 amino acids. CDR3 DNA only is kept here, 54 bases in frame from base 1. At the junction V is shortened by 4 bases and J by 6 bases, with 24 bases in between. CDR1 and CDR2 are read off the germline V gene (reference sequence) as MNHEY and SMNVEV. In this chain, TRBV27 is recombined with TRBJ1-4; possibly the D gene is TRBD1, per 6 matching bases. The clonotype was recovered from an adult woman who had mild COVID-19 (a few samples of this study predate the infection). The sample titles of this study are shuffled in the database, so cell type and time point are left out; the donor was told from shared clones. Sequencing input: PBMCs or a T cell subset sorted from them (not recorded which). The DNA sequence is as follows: TGTGCCAGCAGTTGCCCCTGGGACATTCCTGGGGCCTATGAAAAACTGTTTTTT. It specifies CASSCPWDIPGAYEKLFF.